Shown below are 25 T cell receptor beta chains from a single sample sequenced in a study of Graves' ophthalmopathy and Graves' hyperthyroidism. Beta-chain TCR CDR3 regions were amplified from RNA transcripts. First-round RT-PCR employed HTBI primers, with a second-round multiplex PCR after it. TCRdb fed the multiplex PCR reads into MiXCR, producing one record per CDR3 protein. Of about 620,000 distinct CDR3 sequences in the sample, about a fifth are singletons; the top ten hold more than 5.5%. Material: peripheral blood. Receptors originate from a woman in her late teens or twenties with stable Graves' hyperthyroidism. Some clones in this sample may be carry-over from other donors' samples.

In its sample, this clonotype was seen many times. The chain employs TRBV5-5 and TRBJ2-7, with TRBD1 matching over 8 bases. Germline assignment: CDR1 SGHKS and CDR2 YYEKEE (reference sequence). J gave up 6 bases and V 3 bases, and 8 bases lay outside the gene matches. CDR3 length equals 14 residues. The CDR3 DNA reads TGTGCCAGCAGCTGGGGACAGGACCCCCGCGAGCAGTACTTC. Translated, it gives CASSWGQDPREQYF.

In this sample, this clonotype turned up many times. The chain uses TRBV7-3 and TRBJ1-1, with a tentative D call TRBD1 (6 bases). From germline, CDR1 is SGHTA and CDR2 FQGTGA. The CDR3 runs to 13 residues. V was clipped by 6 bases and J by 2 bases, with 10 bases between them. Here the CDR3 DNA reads TGTGCCAGCAGGACAGGACAAAACACTGAAGCTTTCTTT. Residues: CASRTGQNTEAFF.

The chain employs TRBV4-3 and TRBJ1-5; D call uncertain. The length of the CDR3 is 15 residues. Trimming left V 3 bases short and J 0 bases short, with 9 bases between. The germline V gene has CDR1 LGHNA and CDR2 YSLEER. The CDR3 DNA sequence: TGCGCCAGCAGCCACACAGTCTATAGCAATCAGCCCCAGCATTTT. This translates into CASSHTVYSNQPQHF.

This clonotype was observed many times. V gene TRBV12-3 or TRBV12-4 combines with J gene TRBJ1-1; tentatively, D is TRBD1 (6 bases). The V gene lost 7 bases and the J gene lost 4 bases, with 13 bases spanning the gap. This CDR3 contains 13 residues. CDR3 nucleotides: TGTGCCAGCACCTTTGGAGGGGGCACTGAAGCTTTCTTT. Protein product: CASTFGGGTEAFF.

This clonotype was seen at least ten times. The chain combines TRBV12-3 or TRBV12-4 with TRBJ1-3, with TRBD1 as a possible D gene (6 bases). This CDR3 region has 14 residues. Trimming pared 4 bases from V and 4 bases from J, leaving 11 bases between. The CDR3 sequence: CASSSQGIGNTIYF. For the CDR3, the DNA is TGTGCCAGCAGTTCACAGGGAATAGGAAACACCATATATTTT.

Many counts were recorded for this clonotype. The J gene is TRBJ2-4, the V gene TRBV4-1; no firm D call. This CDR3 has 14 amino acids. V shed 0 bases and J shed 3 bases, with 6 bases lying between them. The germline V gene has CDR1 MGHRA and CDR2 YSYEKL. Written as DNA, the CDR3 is TGCGCCAGCAGCCAAGATGACCTCAAAAACATTCAGTACTTC. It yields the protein CASSQDDLKNIQYF.

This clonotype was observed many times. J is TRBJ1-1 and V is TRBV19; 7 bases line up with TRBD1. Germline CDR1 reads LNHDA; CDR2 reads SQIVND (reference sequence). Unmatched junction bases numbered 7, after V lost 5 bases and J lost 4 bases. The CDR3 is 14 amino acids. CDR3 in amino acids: CASSALQGITEAFF. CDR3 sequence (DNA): TGTGCCAGTAGTGCATTACAGGGGATCACTGAAGCTTTCTTT.

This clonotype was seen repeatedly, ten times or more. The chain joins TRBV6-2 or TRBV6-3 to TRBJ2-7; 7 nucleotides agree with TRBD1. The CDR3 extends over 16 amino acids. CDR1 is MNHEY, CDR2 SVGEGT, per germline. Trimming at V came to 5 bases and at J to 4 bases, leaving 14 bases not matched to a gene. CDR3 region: CASSVHEDRYSYEQYF. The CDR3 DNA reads TGTGCCAGCAGTGTTCATGAGGACAGGTATTCGTACGAGCAGTACTTC.

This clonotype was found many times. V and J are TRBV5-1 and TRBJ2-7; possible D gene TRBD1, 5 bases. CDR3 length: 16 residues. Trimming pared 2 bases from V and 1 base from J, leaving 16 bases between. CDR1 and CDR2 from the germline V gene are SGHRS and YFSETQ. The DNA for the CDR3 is TGCGCCAGCAGCTTAAGTGACAGACAAGTTTCCTACGAGCAGTACTTC. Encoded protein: CASSLSDRQVSYEQYF.

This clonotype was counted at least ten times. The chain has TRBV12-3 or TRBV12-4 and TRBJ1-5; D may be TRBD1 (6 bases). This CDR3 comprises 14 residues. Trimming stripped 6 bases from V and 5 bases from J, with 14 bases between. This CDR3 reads CASRPGTLDQPQHF. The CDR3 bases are TGTGCCAGCAGACCCGGGACACTAGATCAGCCCCAGCATTTT.

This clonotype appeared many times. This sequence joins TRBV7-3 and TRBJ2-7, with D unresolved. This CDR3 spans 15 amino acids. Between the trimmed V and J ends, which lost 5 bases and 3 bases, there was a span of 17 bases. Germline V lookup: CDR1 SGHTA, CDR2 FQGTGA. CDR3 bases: TGTGCCAGCAGCCCCGTTGCAGTACCTTACTACGAGCAGTACTTC. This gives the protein CASSPVAVPYYEQYF. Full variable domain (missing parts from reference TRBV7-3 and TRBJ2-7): GAGVSQTPSNKVTEKGKYVELRCDPISGHTALYWYRQSLGQGPEFLIYFQGTGAADDSGLPNDRFFAVRPEGSVSTLKIQRTERGDSAVYLCASSPVAVPYYEQYFGPGTRLTVT.

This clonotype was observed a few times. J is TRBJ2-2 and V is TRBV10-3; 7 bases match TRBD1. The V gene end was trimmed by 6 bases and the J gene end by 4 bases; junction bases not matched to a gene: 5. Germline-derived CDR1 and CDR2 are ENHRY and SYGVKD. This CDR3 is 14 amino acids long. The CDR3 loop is CAIRTGESTGELFF. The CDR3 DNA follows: TGTGCCATCAGAACAGGGGAGAGCACCGGGGAGCTGTTTTTT.

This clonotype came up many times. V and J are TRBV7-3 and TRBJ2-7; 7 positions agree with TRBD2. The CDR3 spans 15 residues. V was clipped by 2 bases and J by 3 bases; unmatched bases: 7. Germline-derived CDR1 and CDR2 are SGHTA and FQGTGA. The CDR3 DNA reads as TGTGCCAGCAGCTTACATCCGGGAGGCGGCTACGAGCAGTACTTC. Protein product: CASSLHPGGGYEQYF.

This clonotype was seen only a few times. This CDR3 is CASSYQRGSSLGSPLHF. CDR3 sequence (DNA): TGTGCCAGCAGTTACCAAAGAGGCTCCTCGTTAGGGTCACCCCTCCACTTT. The chain recombines TRBV6-5 with TRBJ1-6; D unresolved. V dropped 2 bases and J dropped 10 bases, with 21 bases sitting between them. The CDR3 loop spans 17 amino acids. Germline loops: CDR1 MNHEY, CDR2 SVGAGI.

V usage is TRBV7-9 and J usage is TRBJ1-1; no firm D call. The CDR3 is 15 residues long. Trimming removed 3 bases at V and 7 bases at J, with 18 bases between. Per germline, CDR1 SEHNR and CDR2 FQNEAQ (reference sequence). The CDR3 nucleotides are TGTGCCAGCAGCTTCTTCCCCACCGGATTGGGTGAAGCTTTCTTT. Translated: CASSFFPTGLGEAFF.

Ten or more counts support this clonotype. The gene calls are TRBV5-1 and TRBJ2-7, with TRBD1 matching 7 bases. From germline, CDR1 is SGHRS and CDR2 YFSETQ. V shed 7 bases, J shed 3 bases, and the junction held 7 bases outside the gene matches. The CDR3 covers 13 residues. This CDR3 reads CASYGTDYYEQYF. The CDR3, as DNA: TGCGCCAGCTACGGGACAGACTACTACGAGCAGTACTTC. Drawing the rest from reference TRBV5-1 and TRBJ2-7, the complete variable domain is KAGVTQTPRYLIKTRGQQVTLSCSPISGHRSVSWYQQTPGQGLQFLFEYFSETQRNKGNFPGRFSGRQFSNSRSEMNVSTLELGDSALYLCASYGTDYYEQYFGPGTRLTVT.

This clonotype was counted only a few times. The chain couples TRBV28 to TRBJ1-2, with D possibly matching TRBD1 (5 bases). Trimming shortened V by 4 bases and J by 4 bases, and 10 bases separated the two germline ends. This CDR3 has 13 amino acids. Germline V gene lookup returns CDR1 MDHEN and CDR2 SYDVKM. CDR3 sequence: CASSSTGTYGYTF. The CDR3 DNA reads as TGTGCCAGCAGTTCAACAGGTACCTATGGCTACACCTTC.

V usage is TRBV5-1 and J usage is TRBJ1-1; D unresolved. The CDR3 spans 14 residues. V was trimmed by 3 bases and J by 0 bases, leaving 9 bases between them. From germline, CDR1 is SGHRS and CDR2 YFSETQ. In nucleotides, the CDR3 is TGCGCCAGCAGCTCCTCGACGGTGAACACTGAAGCTTTCTTT. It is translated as CASSSSTVNTEAFF. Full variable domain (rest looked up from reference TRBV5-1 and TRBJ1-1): KAGVTQTPRYLIKTRGQQVTLSCSPISGHRSVSWYQQTPGQGLQFLFEYFSETQRNKGNFPGRFSGRQFSNSRSEMNVSTLELGDSALYLCASSSSTVNTEAFFGQGTRLTVV.

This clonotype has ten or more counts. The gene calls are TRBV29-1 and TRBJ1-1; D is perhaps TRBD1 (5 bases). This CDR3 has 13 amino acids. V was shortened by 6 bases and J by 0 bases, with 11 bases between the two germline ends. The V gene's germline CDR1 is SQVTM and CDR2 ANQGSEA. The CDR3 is CSVAGPVNTEAFF. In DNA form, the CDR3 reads TGCAGCGTCGCGGGGCCTGTGAACACTGAAGCTTTCTTT.

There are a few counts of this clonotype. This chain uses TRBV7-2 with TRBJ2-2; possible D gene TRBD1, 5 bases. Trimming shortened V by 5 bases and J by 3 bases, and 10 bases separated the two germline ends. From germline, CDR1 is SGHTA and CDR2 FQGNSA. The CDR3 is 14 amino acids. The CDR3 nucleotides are TGTGCCAGCAGCGATACAGGTTACACCGGGGAGCTGTTTTTT. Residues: CASSDTGYTGELFF.

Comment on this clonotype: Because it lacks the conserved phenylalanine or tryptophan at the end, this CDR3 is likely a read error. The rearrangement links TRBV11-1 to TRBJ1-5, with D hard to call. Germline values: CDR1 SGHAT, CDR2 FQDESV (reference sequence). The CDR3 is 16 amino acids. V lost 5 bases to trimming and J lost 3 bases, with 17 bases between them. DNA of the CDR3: TGTGCCAGCAGCCTAGGACTGCCCCCTTCCAATCAGCCCCAGCATTTG. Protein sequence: CASSLGLPPSNQPQHL.

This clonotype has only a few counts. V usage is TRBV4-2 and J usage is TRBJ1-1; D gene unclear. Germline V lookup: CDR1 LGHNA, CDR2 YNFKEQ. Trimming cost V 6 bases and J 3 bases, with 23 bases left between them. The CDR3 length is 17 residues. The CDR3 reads CASSPRDRSVWYTEAFF. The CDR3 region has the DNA TGTGCCAGCAGTCCAAGGGATCGCTCGGTGTGGTACACTGAAGCTTTCTTT.

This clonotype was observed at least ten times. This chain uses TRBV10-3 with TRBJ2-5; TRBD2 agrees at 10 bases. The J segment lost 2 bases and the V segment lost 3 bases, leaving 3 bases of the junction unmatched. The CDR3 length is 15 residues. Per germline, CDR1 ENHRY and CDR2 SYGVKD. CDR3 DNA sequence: TGTGCCATCAGTGAAATAGCGGGAGGTCAAGAGACCCAGTACTTC. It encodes CAISEIAGGQETQYF.

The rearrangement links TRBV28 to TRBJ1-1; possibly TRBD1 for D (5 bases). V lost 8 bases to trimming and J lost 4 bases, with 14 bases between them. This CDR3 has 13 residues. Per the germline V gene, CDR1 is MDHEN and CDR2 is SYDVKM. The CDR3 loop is CASQFYRSTEAFF. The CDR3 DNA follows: TGTGCCAGCCAGTTTTACAGGTCCACTGAAGCTTTCTTT.

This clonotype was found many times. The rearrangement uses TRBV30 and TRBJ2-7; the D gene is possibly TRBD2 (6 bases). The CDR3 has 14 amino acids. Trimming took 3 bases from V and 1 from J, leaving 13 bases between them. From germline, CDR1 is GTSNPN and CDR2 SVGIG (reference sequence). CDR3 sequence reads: CAWRNPRGSYEQYF. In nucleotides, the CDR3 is TGTGCCTGGAGAAACCCCCGGGGGTCCTACGAGCAGTACTTC. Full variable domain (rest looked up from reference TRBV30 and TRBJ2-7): SQTIHQWPATLVQPVGSPLSLECTVEGTSNPNLYWYRQAAGRGLQLLFYSVGIGQISSEVPQNLSASRPQDRQFILSSKKLLLSDSGFYLCAWRNPRGSYEQYFGPGTRLTVT.